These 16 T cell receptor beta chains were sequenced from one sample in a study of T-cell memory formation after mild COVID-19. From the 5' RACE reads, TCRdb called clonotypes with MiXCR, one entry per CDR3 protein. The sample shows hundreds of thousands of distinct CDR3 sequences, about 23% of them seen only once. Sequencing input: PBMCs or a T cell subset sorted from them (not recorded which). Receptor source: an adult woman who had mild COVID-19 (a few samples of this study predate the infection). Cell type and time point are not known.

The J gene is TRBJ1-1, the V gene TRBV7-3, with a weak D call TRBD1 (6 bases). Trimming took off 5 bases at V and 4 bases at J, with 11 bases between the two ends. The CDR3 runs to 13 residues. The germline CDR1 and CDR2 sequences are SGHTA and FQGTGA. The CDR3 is CASSAQGGTEAFF. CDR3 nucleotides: TGTGCCAGCAGCGCCCAAGGGGGCACTGAAGCTTTCTTT.

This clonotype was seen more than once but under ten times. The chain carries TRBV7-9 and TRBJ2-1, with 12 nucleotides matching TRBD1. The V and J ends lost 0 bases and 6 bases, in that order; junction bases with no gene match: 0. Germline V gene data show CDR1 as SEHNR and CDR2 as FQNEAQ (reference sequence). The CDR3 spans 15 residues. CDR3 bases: TGTGCCAGCAGCTTAGCGGGACAGGGGGCCAATGAGCAGTTCTTC. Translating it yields CASSLAGQGANEQFF.

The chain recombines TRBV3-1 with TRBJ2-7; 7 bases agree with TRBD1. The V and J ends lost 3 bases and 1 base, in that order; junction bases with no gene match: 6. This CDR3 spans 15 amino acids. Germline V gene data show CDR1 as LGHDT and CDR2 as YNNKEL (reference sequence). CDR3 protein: CASSHPQGKSYEQYF. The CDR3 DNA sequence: TGTGCCAGCAGCCATCCACAGGGGAAATCCTACGAGCAGTACTTC.

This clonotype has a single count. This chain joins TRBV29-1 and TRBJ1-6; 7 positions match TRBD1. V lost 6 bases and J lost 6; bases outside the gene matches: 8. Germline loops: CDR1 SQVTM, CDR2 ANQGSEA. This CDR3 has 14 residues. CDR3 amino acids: CSVLLQGLNSPLHF. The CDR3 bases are TGCAGCGTCCTACTACAGGGGCTTAATTCACCCCTCCACTTT.

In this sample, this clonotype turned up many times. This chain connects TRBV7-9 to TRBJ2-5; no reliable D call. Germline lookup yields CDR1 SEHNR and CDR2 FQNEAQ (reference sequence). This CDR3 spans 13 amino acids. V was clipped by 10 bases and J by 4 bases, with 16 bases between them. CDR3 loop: CATKTGSRETQYF. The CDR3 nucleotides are TGTGCCACCAAAACCGGATCGAGAGAGACCCAGTACTTC.

CDR3 DNA sequence: TGTGCCAGCAGCTTCCAGCGGAGCACAGATACGCAGTATTTT. Protein: CASSFQRSTDTQYF. The V and J genes are TRBV7-9 and TRBJ2-3; maybe TRBD2 (5 bases). CDR1 and CDR2 from the germline V gene are SEHNR and FQNEAQ (reference sequence). With 3 bases removed from V and 0 bases from J, the gap between germline ends came to 7 bases. The CDR3 consists of 14 residues.

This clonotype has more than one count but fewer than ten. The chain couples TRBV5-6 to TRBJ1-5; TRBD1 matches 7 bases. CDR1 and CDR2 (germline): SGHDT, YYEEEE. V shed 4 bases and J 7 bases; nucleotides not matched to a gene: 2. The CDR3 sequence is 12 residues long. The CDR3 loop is CASSDRDQPQHF. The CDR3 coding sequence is TGTGCCAGCAGCGACAGGGACCAGCCCCAGCATTTT.

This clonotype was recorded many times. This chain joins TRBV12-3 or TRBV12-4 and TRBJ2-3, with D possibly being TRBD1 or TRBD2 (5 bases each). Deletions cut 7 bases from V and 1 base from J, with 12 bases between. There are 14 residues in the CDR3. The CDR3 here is CASTSSGRTDTQYF. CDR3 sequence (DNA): TGTGCCAGCACCTCTTCGGGACGCACAGATACGCAGTATTTT.

In DNA, the CDR3 is TGTGCCAGCAGCTTCCAAGGGGCCTACAGGATAGATACGCAGTATTTT. Amino acids: CASSFQGAYRIDTQYF. The chain employs TRBV7-9 and TRBJ2-3; D possibly corresponds to TRBD1 (5 bases). Trimming cost V 3 bases and J 5 bases, with 18 bases left between them. In germline, CDR1 is SEHNR, CDR2 FQNEAQ (reference sequence). The length of the CDR3 is 16 residues.

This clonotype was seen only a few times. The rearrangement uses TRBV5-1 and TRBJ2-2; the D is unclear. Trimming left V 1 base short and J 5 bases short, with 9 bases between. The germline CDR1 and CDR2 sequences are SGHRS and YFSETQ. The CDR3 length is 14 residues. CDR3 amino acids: CASSLTRETGELFF. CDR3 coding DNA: TGCGCCAGCAGCTTGACACGAGAAACCGGGGAGCTGTTTTTT.

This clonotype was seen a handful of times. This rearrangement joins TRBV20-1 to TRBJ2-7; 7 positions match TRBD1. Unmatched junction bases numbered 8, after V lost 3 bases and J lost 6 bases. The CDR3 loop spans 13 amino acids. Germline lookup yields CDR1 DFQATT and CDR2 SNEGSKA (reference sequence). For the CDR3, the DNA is TGCAGTGCTAGGACAGGGCGGTTAGGCGAGCAGTACTTC. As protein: CSARTGRLGEQYF.

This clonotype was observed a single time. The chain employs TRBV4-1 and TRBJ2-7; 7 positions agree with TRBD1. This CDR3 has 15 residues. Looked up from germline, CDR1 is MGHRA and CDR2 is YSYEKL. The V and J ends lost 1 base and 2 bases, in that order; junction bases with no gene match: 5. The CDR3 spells CASSQGGQVAYEQYF. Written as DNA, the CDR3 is TGCGCCAGCAGCCAAGGAGGACAGGTTGCCTACGAGCAGTACTTC.

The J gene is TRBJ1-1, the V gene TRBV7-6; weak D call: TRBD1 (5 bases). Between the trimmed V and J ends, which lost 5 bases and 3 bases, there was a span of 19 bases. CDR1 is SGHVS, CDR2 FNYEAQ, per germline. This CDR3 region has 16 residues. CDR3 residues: CASSPGRRATDTEAFF. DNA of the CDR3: TGTGCCAGCAGCCCGGGACGGAGGGCGACGGACACTGAAGCTTTCTTT.

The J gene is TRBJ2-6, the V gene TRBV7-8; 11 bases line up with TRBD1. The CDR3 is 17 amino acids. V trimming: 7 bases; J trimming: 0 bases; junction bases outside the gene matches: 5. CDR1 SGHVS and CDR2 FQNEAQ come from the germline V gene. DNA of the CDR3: TGTGCCAGCACCCGGACAGGGGGCTCCTCTGGGGCCAACGTCCTGACTTTC. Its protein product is CASTRTGGSSGANVLTF.

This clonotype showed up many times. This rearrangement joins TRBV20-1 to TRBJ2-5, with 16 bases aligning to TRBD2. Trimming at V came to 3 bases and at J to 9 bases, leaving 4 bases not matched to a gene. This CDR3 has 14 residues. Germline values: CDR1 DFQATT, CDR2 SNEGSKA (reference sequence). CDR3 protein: CSARGLAGGPPQYF. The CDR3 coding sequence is TGCAGTGCTAGGGGACTAGCGGGGGGGCCGCCCCAGTACTTC.

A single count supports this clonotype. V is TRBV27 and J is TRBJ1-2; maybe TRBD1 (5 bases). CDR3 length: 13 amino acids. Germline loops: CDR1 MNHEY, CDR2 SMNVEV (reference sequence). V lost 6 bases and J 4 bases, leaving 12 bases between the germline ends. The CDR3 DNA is TGTGCCAGCAGAAAACCGCAGGGCTATGGCTACACCTTC. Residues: CASRKPQGYGYTF.